Below, 23 T cell receptor beta chains from the same sample are listed, as sequenced in a study of regulatory T cells in long-lasting Graves disease. HTBI primers from iRepertoire and Arm-PCR of CDR3 regions yielded the TCR beta libraries. From the multiplex PCR reads, TCRdb called clonotypes with MiXCR, one entry per CDR3 protein. The sample includes 350,000 to 500,000 distinct CDR3 sequences, around 15% of them seen just once. The time point was: newly diagnosed GD, antithyroid drugs for less than 3 months. TCR sequences were obtained from RNA taken from PBMCs. A further study also used this sample, focusing on T cells in Graves' hyperthyroidism and ophthalmopathy.

This sample comprised peripheral blood mononuclear cells (PBMCs), obtained at new diagnosis, from a patient treated with antithyroid drugs. These receptors originate from a woman aged 18-29 years with Graves disease.

This clonotype was picked up a small number of times. This chain connects TRBV10-2 to TRBJ1-3; 9 nucleotides line up with TRBD1. CDR1 is WSHSY and CDR2 is SAAADI in the germline V gene. The CDR3 runs to 15 residues. The J segment lost 2 bases and the V segment lost 5 bases, leaving 4 bases of the junction unmatched. For the CDR3, the DNA is TGCGCCAGCAGTATGGGACAGGGCACTGGAAACACCATATATTTT. Amino acids: CASSMGQGTGNTIYF.

This clonotype has ten or more counts. The rearrangement links TRBV28 to TRBJ2-5; TRBD1 is a possible D gene (5 bases). The V and J ends lost 10 bases and 3 bases respectively, with 18 bases between them. Per the germline V gene, CDR1 is MDHEN and CDR2 is SYDVKM. CDR3 length: 14 residues. This CDR3 is CATQPTVQKETQYF. The DNA of the CDR3 is TGTGCCACCCAGCCGACAGTCCAGAAAGAGACCCAGTACTTC.

The chain recombines TRBV6-2 or TRBV6-3 with TRBJ2-3, with TRBD2 identical over 8 bases. This CDR3 region has 14 residues. V lost 2 bases to trimming and J lost 4 bases; unmatched junction nucleotides: 2. The germline CDR1 and CDR2 sequences are MNHEY and SVGEGT. The DNA for the CDR3 is TGTGCCAGCAGTTACACGACTAGCGCAGATACGCAGTATTTT. This encodes CASSYTTSADTQYF.

The chain combines TRBV4-3 with TRBJ1-2; the match to TRBD1 covers 7 bases. V gave up 1 base and J gave up 8 bases; unmatched junction bases: 10. The germline gives CDR1 LGHNA, CDR2 YSLEER. CDR3 length: 15 residues. The CDR3 is CASSQVTGWQGGYTF. The CDR3 coding sequence is TGCGCCAGCAGCCAAGTGACAGGGTGGCAGGGAGGCTACACCTTC.

This clonotype was detected ten times or more. J is TRBJ1-6 and V is TRBV27; 10 bases line up with TRBD1. The CDR3 spans 14 residues. Unmatched junction bases numbered 3, after V lost 6 bases and J lost 7 bases. The germline gives CDR1 MNHEY, CDR2 SMNVEV (reference sequence). DNA of the CDR3: TGTGCCAGCAGCTTGGGACAGGGGAATTCACCCCTCCACTTT. The encoded protein is CASSLGQGNSPLHF.

This clonotype was recorded at least ten times. The chain employs TRBV3-1 and TRBJ1-2; no reliable D call. The ends were cut back, 3 bases at V and 1 base at J, with 12 bases in the middle. The germline CDR1 and CDR2 sequences are LGHDT and YNNKEL (reference sequence). The CDR3 length is 15 residues. Here the CDR3 reads CASSHPPASNYGYTF. Here the CDR3 DNA reads TGTGCCAGCAGCCATCCCCCGGCAAGTAACTATGGCTACACCTTC.

In its sample, this clonotype was seen many times. The rearrangement uses TRBV28 and TRBJ1-1, with 7 bases matching TRBD1. The CDR3 runs 12 residues. The ends lost 7 bases at V and 9 bases at J; junction bases unmatched: 8. Germline assignment: CDR1 MDHEN and CDR2 SYDVKM. The CDR3 nucleotides read TGTGCCAGCAACCTTGACAGGGCTCAAGCTTTCTTT. It yields the protein CASNLDRAQAFF. Complete variable domain (other parts from reference TRBV28 and TRBJ1-1): DVKVTQSSRYLVKRTGEKVFLECVQDMDHENMFWYRQDPGLGLRLIYFSYDVKMKEKGDIPEGYSVSREKKERFSLILESASTNQTSMYLCASNLDRAQAFFGQGTRLTVV.

This chain uses TRBV6-1 with TRBJ2-1, with D possibly called TRBD1 or TRBD2 (7 bases each). Trimming removed 6 bases from V and 7 bases from J, with 19 bases in between. The CDR3 has 15 amino acids. Per the germline V gene, CDR1 is MNHNS and CDR2 is SASEGT. DNA for the CDR3: TGTGCCAGCAGGATGCAGGGGGGGGGGGGGAATGAGCAGTTCTTC. Protein product: CASRMQGGGGNEQFF.

This clonotype has only a few counts. J is TRBJ2-3 and V is TRBV7-2, with TRBD2 matching over 14 bases. V dropped 5 bases and J dropped 12; count of bases not matched to a gene: 10. CDR1 is SGHTA, CDR2 FQGNSA, per germline. The length of the CDR3 is 15 residues. CDR3 DNA sequence: TGTGCCAGCAGCATAGATCCGGGACTAGCGGGAGTACAGTATTTT. It specifies CASSIDPGLAGVQYF.

V gene TRBV12-3 or TRBV12-4 combines with J gene TRBJ2-7; D tentatively reads TRBD1 or TRBD2 (5 bases each). Trimming took off 7 bases at V and 2 bases at J, with 12 bases between the two ends. This CDR3 is 13 amino acids long. CDR3 sequence (DNA): TGTGCCAGCACCGGGACGACGACCTACGAGCAGTACTTC. This translates into CASTGTTTYEQYF.

This clonotype has a count of ten or more. The chain recombines TRBV12-3 or TRBV12-4 with TRBJ2-3; perhaps TRBD1 as D (5 bases). Trimming cost V 3 bases and J 1 base, with 11 bases left between them. The CDR3 is made up of 15 amino acids. The CDR3 DNA reads as TGTGCCAGCAGTTTGGCAGGGTGGGGCACAGATACGCAGTATTTT. It translates to CASSLAGWGTDTQYF.

On this clonotype itself: A read error may account for a junction end that differs from germline. The chain carries TRBV7-9 and TRBJ2-1; TRBD1 agrees at 7 bases. CDR3 length: 12 amino acids. CDR1 and CDR2 (germline): SEHNR, FQNEAQ (reference sequence). The CDR3 DNA follows: TGTGCCAGCAGCGATGGGACAGCCGAACGAATGTTC. This translates into CASSDGTAERMF.

This chain uses TRBV3-1 with TRBJ2-1; 11 bases are a match to TRBD2. CDR3 length: 17 residues. V dropped 4 bases and J dropped 0; count of bases not matched to a gene: 5. Per germline, CDR1 LGHDT and CDR2 YNNKEL (reference sequence). The CDR3 DNA is TGTGCCAGCAGCCCAGGACTAGCGGGTGACTCCTACAATGAGCAGTTCTTC. Residues: CASSPGLAGDSYNEQFF.

The rearrangement joins TRBV7-8 to TRBJ1-2; no clear D. This CDR3 is built from 15 residues. V lost 4 bases and J lost 4, with 16 bases in between. CDR1 and CDR2 from the germline V gene are SGHVS and FQNEAQ. CDR3 amino acids: CASSSKEGTTYGYTF. The CDR3 bases are TGTGCCAGCAGCTCCAAAGAGGGAACCACCTATGGCTACACCTTC.

This clonotype was seen ten or more times. The CDR3 DNA follows: TGCAGTGCACCGATTGCGGGGGCCCGTGATCAGCCCCAGCATTTT. This gives the protein CSAPIAGARDQPQHF. V usage is TRBV20-1 and J usage is TRBJ1-5, with a weak D call TRBD1 (6 bases). Germline assignment: CDR1 DFQATT and CDR2 SNEGSKA (reference sequence). V lost 6 bases and J 5 bases, leaving 20 bases between the germline ends. This CDR3 is 15 amino acids long.

CDR3 region: CASSPLGTGDNEQFF. CDR3 nucleotides: TGTGCCAGCTCACCACTGGGGACAGGGGATAATGAGCAGTTCTTC. J is TRBJ2-1 and V is TRBV18; 10 nucleotides align to TRBD1. Germline V gene data show CDR1 as KGHSH and CDR2 as LQKENI. The CDR3 contains 15 residues. Unmatched junction bases numbered 4, after V lost 1 base and J lost 7 bases.

This clonotype has a count of ten or more. The chain combines TRBV6-1 with TRBJ2-7; 10 nucleotides match TRBD2. Trimming removed 2 bases from V and 3 bases from J; junction bases left unmatched: 4. Looked up from germline, CDR1 is MNHNS and CDR2 is SASEGT. This CDR3 comprises 15 residues. In nucleotides, the CDR3 is TGTGCCAGCAGTGAAAAATCTAGCGGGAGCTACGAGCAGTACTTC. Translation: CASSEKSSGSYEQYF.

This clonotype has only a few counts. The CDR3 DNA is TGTGCCAGCAGCTTAGAAGTGGGTAGCACAGATACGCAGTATTTT. Translating gives CASSLEVGSTDTQYF. The chain couples TRBV7-3 to TRBJ2-3; D remains ambiguous. The V and J ends lost 2 bases and 0 bases respectively, with 9 bases between them. This CDR3 has 15 residues. Germline lookup yields CDR1 SGHTA and CDR2 FQGTGA.

On this clonotype: A much larger clone lies a single base off, so this may be a read error. The chain is built from TRBV10-3 and TRBJ2-3, with TRBD2 matching over 11 bases. The CDR3 has 16 residues. The germline V gene encodes CDR1 ENHRY and CDR2 SYGVKD. Trimming cost V 0 bases and J 4 bases; bases outside gene matches: 3. The chain's CDR3 is CAISESSGGAPDTQYF. The CDR3 DNA sequence: TGTGCCATCAGTGAGTCTAGCGGGGGGGCCCCAGATACGCAGTATTTT.

This clonotype was seen ten or more times. The gene calls are TRBV27 and TRBJ2-1; 8 positions match TRBD2. Germline trimming cut 2 bases from V and 4 bases from J; bases unmatched to any gene: 4. The CDR3 has 15 residues. The germline V gene encodes CDR1 MNHEY and CDR2 SMNVEV (reference sequence). The CDR3 loop is CASSLRREAYNEQFF. The CDR3 coding sequence is TGTGCCAGCAGTTTAAGGCGGGAGGCGTACAATGAGCAGTTCTTC.

This clonotype was counted ten times or more. The chain employs TRBV12-3 or TRBV12-4 and TRBJ2-1; D is undetermined. The CDR3 consists of 15 residues. V gave up 7 bases and J gave up 0 bases, with 13 bases separating them. CDR3 region: CASNPYRGSYNEQFF. The DNA for the CDR3 is TGTGCCAGCAACCCCTATAGAGGCTCCTACAATGAGCAGTTCTTC.

Many counts were recorded for this clonotype. V is TRBV7-9 and J is TRBJ2-7, with 10 bases matching TRBD1. V shed 0 bases, J shed 3 bases, and the junction held 8 bases outside the gene matches. The CDR3 loop spans 17 amino acids. Per the germline V gene, CDR1 is SEHNR and CDR2 is FQNEAQ (reference sequence). The CDR3 reads CASSLAPGTGENYEQYF. For the CDR3, the DNA is TGTGCCAGCAGCTTAGCCCCCGGGACAGGGGAAAACTACGAGCAGTACTTC.

The chain has TRBV5-1 and TRBJ2-5; 10 bases map to TRBD2. CDR3 length equals 15 residues. After removal of 6 bases from V and 1 base from J, the junction contained 6 bases not matched to a gene. Per the germline V gene, CDR1 is SGHRS and CDR2 is YFSETQ. DNA for the CDR3: TGCGCCAGCACCCCCCTAGCGGGGGTCCAAGAGACCCAGTACTTC. Its protein product is CASTPLAGVQETQYF.